The TCR beta chain described here comes from a study of OX40 agonist ivuxolimab in advanced cancers. Whole-study results and caveats: By week 6 at 0.1 to 3.0 mg/kg, blood CD4+ and CD8+ T cells had expanded clonally. Compared with others, partial responders at 0.1-3.0 mg/kg displayed clonal expansion among the lowest.

About this clone itself: Antigen: not known.

Germline V gene data show CDR1 as SGHTS and CDR2 as YDEGEE. The CDR3 totals 16 residues. J gave up 0 bases and V 4 bases, and 6 bases lay outside the gene matches. Clones were read by immunoSEQ multiplex PCR, and TCRdb kept only the in-frame ones, dropping some. The data contain about 100,000 clones, around 90% of them singletons. Anyone with autoimmune disease history or systemic immunosuppression was excluded. Sequencing used CD4+ or CD8+ T cells sorted from blood, obtained in a trial of the OX40 agonist ivuxolimab. This sequence was found in an adult with an advanced solid tumor such as melanoma, head and neck, liver or kidney cancer. The chain has TRBV5-8 and TRBJ2-2, with TRBD1 matching over 7 bases. DNA for the CDR3: TGTGCCAGCAGCCCCTGGGACAGTGCGAACACCGGGGAGCTGTTTTTT. Its translation is CASSPWDSANTGELFF.